A single sample gave rise to the 9 T cell receptor beta chains below, sequenced in a study of T cell changes during pregnancy in multiple sclerosis. Assay used: immunoSEQ multiplex PCR; TCRdb lists only in-frame clones, some missing. The top ten clones hold 2.5% to 3% of a sample with about 76,000 clones, 93% of them seen once. Sequences were derived from peripheral blood, sampled in the second trimester of pregnancy. Every receptor here comes from a female donor with multiple sclerosis, enrolled in a pregnancy study.

The chain links TRBV7-9 to TRBJ1-2; 8 nucleotides match TRBD1. The germline gives CDR1 SEHNR, CDR2 FQNEAQ (reference sequence). V was pared by 5 bases and J by 9 bases, with 14 bases of the junction left unmatched. The CDR3 sequence is 15 residues long. CDR3 amino acids: CASSPTSGTGASYTF. CDR3 DNA sequence: TGTGCCAGCAGCCCTACTTCCGGGACAGGAGCGAGCTACACCTTC.

The genes are TRBV29-1 and TRBJ2-2, with no clear D. Germline CDR1 is SQVTM and CDR2 is ANQGSEA. The CDR3 contains 11 residues. The CDR3 sequence is CGAINTGELFF. The CDR3, as DNA: TGCGGCGCAATTAACACCGGGGAGCTGTTTTTT.

This chain connects TRBV7-8 to TRBJ1-3, with D tentatively TRBD1 (5 bases). V was pared by 5 bases and J by 1 base, with 12 bases between. The CDR3 has 15 amino acids. Germline CDR1 SGHVS, CDR2 FQNEAQ. The CDR3 sequence: CASSIRGTSGNTIYF. The CDR3, as DNA: TGTGCCAGCAGCATCCGGGGGACGTCTGGAAACACCATATATTTT.

The chain is built from TRBV2 and TRBJ2-1, with TRBD2 identical over 12 bases. The J segment lost 3 bases and the V segment lost 6 bases, leaving 3 bases of the junction unmatched. Looked up from germline, CDR1 is SNHLY and CDR2 is FYNNEI. The CDR3 covers 15 residues. CDR3 sequence (DNA): TGTGCCAGCAGGGGGACTAGCGGGTTCTACAATGAGCAGTTCTTC. Residues: CASRGTSGFYNEQFF.

V and J are TRBV9 and TRBJ2-5, with 10 positions matching TRBD2. Germline assignment: CDR1 SGDLS and CDR2 YYNGEE. The CDR3 has 15 residues. With 3 bases clipped from V and 5 bases from J, the junction kept 7 bases outside the gene matches. CDR3 DNA: TGTGCCAGCAGCGATAGCGGGGGGAGGGGCGAGACCCAGTACTTC. Protein: CASSDSGGRGETQYF. Based on the CDR3 plus reference TRBV9 and TRBJ2-5, the full variable domain is DSGVTQTPKHLITATGQRVTLRCSPRSGDLSVYWYQQSLDQGLQFLIQYYNGEERAKGNILERFSAQQFPDLHSELNLSSLELGDSALYFCASSDSGGRGETQYFGPGTRLLVL.

The chain combines TRBV5-8 with TRBJ2-7; no reliable D call. The CDR3 runs 12 residues. Germline values: CDR1 SGHTS, CDR2 YDEGEE. V dropped 6 bases and J dropped 3 bases, with 10 bases sitting between them. Here the CDR3 reads CASNPLGYEQYF. DNA of the CDR3: TGTGCCAGCAATCCCCTCGGCTACGAGCAGTACTTC.

This chain connects TRBV30 to TRBJ1-5; no firm D call. Trimming took 0 bases from V and 1 from J, leaving 4 bases between them. Germline V CDR1 and CDR2: GTSNPN, SVGIG (reference sequence). The CDR3 extends over 13 amino acids. CDR3 nucleotide sequence: TGTGCCTGGAGTGTTGAGAGCAATCAGCCCCAGCATTTT. It yields the protein CAWSVESNQPQHF.

The chain couples TRBV7-9 to TRBJ1-1; TRBD1 aligns across 10 bases. The germline CDR1 and CDR2 sequences are SEHNR and FQNEAQ (reference sequence). J was trimmed by 3 bases and V by 2 bases; bases with no gene match: 3. CDR3 length equals 15 residues. The CDR3 loop is CASSLYGTGDTEAFF. The DNA of the CDR3 is TGTGCCAGCAGCTTATACGGGACAGGGGACACTGAAGCTTTCTTT.

The CDR3 nucleotides read TGTGCCAGCAAAGAAGTCCTAGCGGGTTCCTACAATGAGCAGTTCTTC. Its translation: CASKEVLAGSYNEQFF. V usage is TRBV7-2 and J usage is TRBJ2-1; 8 bases agree with TRBD2. Germline values: CDR1 SGHTA, CDR2 FQGNSA. Losses at the gene ends were 7 bases for V and 1 base for J; bases not matched to a gene: 9. This CDR3 is built from 16 residues.